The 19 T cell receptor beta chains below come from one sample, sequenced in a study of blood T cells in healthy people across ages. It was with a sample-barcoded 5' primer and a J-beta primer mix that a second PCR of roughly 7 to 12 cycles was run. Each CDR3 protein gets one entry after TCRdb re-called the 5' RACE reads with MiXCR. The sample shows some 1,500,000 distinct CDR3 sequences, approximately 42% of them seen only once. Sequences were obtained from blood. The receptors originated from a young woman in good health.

Here the CDR3 reads CATSDLRGLAFF. The CDR3 region has the DNA TGTGCCACCAGTGATCTGCGCGGGTTGGCTTTCTTT. The V call is TRBV24-1, the J call TRBJ1-1, with unresolved D. The germline gives CDR1 KGHDR, CDR2 SFDVKD. The CDR3 is 12 residues long. V lost 3 bases and J lost 11, with 12 bases in between.

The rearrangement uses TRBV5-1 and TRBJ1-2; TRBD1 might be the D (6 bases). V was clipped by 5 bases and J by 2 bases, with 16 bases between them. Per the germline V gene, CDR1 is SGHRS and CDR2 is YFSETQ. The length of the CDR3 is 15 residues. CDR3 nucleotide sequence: TGCGCCAGCAGTCCGGACGGACAGAGAAACTATGGCTACACCTTC. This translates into CASSPDGQRNYGYTF.

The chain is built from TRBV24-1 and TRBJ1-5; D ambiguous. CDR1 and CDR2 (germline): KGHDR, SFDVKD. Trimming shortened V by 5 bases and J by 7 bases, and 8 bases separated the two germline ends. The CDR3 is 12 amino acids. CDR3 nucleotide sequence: TGTGCCACCAGTGCCCCCCGACAGCCCCAGCATTTT. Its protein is CATSAPRQPQHF.

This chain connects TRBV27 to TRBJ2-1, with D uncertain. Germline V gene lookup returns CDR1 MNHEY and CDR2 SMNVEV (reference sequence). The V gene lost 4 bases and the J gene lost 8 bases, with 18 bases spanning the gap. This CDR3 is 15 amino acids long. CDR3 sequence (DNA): TGTGCCAGCAGTTCCCGCACCCCCTCTAGGTATGAGCAGTTCTTC. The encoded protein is CASSSRTPSRYEQFF.

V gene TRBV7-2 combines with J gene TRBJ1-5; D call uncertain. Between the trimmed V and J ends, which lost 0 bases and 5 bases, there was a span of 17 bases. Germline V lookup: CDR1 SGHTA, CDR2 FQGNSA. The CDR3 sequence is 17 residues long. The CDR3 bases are TGTGCCAGCAGCTTAGCAGGGCTCGGCAGGCAGGATCAGCCCCAGCATTTT. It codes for CASSLAGLGRQDQPQHF.

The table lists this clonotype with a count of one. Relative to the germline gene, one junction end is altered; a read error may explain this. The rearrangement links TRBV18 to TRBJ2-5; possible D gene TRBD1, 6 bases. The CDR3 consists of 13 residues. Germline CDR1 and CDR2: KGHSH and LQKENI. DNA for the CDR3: TGTGCCGGCTCACCATGGGACACGGAGACCCAGTACTTC. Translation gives CAGSPWDTETQYF.

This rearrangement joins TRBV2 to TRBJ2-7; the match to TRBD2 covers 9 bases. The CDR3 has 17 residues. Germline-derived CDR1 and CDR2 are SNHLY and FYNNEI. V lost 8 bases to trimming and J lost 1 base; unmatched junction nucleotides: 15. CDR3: CASPPEAGGWGSYEQYF. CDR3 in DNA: TGTGCCAGCCCCCCCGAGGCGGGAGGGTGGGGGTCCTACGAGCAGTACTTC.

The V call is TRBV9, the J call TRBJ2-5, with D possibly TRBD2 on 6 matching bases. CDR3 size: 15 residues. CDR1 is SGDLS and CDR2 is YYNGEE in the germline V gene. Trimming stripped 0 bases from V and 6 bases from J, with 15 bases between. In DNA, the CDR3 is TGTGCCAGCAGCGTAGAGGGTGTGGGGGGACAGACCCAGTACTTC. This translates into CASSVEGVGGQTQYF.

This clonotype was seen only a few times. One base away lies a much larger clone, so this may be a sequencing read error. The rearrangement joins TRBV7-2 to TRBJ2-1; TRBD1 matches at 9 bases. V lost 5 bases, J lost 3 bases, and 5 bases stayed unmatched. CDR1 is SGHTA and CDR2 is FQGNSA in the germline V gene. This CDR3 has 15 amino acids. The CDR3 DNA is TGTGCCAGCAGCAACCGGGACAGGGTCTACAATGAGCAGTTCTTC. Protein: CASSNRDRVYNEQFF.

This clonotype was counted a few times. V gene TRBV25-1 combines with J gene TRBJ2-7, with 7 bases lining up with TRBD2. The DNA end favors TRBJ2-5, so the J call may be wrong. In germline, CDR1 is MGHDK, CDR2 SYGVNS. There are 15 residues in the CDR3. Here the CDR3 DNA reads TGTGCCAGCAGTGAATGGGGGGGTAAGACTGAGACCCAGTACTTC. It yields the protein CASSEWGGKTETQYF.

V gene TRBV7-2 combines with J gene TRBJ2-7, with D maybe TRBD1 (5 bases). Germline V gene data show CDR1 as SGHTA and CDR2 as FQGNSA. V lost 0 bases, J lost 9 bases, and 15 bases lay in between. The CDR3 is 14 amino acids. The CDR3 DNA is TGTGCCAGCAGCTTAGCTAGGGGATTCGGCGGGCAGTACTTC. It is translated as CASSLARGFGGQYF. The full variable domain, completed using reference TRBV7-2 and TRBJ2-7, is GAGVSQSPSNKVTEKGKDVELRCDPISGHTALYWYRQSLGQGLEFLIYFQGNSAPDKSGLPSDRFSAERTGGSVSTLTIQRTQQEDSAVYLCASSLARGFGGQYFGPGTRLTVT.

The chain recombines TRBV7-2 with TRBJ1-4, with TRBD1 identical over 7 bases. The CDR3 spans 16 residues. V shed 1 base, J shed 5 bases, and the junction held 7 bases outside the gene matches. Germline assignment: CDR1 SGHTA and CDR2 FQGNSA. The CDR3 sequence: CASSLVPQGINEKLFF. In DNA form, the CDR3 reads TGTGCCAGCAGCTTAGTCCCACAGGGGATAAATGAAAAACTGTTTTTT.

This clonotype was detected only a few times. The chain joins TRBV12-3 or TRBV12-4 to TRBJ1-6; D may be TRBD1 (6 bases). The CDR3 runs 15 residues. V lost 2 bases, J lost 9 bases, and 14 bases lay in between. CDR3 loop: CASSLSAGAGSPLHF. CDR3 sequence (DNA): TGTGCCAGCAGTTTATCAGCAGGGGCGGGTTCACCCCTCCACTTT.

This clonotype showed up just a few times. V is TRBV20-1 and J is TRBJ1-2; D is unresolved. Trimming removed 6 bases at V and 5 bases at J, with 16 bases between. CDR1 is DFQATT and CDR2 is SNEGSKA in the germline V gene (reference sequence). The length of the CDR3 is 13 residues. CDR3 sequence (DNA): TGCAGTGCCACCTACACAGATACTTATGGCTACACCTTC. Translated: CSATYTDTYGYTF.

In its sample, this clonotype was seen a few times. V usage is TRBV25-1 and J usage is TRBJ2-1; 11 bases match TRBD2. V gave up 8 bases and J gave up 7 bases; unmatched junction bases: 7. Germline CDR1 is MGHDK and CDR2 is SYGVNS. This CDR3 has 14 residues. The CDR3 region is CASSIAGGQNEQFF. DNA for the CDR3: TGTGCCAGCTCTATAGCGGGGGGGCAGAATGAGCAGTTCTTC.

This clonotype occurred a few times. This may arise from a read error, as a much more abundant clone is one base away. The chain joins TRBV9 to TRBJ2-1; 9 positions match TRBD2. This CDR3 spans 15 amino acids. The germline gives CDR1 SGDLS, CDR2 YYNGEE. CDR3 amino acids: CASSPGLANYDEQFF. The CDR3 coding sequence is TGTGCCAGCAGCCCCGGACTAGCGAACTACGATGAGCAGTTCTTC.

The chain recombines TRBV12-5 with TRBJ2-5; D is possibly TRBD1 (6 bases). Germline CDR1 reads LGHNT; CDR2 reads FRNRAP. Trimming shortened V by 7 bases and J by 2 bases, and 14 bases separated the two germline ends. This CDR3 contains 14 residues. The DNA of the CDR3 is TGTGCTAGTGCCGAACAGGGACCTCAAGAGACCCAGTACTTC. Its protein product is CASAEQGPQETQYF.

In nucleotides, the CDR3 is TGTGCCACCAGTGATCATCGGGACTCTGGGGCCAACGTCCTGACTTTC. This sequence encodes CATSDHRDSGANVLTF. This chain links TRBV24-1 with TRBJ2-6, with D tentatively TRBD2 (5 bases). V lost 3 bases to trimming and J lost 0 bases, with 8 bases between them. In germline, CDR1 is KGHDR, CDR2 SFDVKD. The CDR3 extends over 16 amino acids.

CDR3 coding DNA: TGTGCCTGGAGTAAAGACAGGGTACCAGGCTCCAATGAGCAGTACTTC. Its protein is CAWSKDRVPGSNEQYF. V gene TRBV30 combines with J gene TRBJ2-5, with 7 nucleotides matching TRBD1. CDR1 is GTSNPN and CDR2 is SVGIG in the germline V gene (reference sequence). The trim removed 2 bases at V and 11 bases at J, leaving 20 bases unmatched. This CDR3 has 16 amino acids.